These T cell receptor beta chains were read from a single sample in a study of blood T cell repertoires in COVID-19. Sequencing used immunoSEQ multiplex PCR; TCRdb keeps in-frame clones, though not all of them. The table shows about 58,000 clones, with nearly 90% occurring only once. Sequences were obtained from peripheral blood. These receptor sequences come from a man aged 55 to 70 with active COVID-19. The CDR3 runs from the conserved cysteine through the conserved F or W. D genes are given only for firm matches. A clone size is listed for some rows: how often the clone was seen (once, few, many), or a class if it is expanded.

>.|TRBJ2-7|TRBV19|.
CASSWAGNYEQYF
TGTGCCAGTAGTTGGGCGGGAAATTACGAGCAGTACTTC
>.|TRBJ2-7|TRBV7-2|few
CASSTGNHYEQYF
TGTGCCAGCAGCACCGGGAACCATTACGAGCAGTACTTC
>TRBD1|TRBJ2-7|TRBV6-5|.
CASSYWGQGHSYEQYF
TGTGCCAGCAGTTACTGGGGACAGGGGCACTCCTACGAGCAGTACTTC
>TRBD2|TRBJ2-3|TRBV5-1|once
CASSLWREGDTQYF
TGCGCCAGCAGCTTATGGCGGGAGGGGGATACGCAGTATTTT
>.|TRBJ1-3|TRBV5-1|.
CASSLQGLLSGNTIYF
TGCGCCAGCAGCTTACAGGGCTTACTCTCTGGAAACACCATATATTTT
>.|TRBJ1-1|TRBV27|.
CASSPSPGWRSRTEAFF
TGTGCCAGCAGTCCTTCCCCGGGATGGAGGTCGCGGACTGAAGCTTTCTTT
>TRBD1|TRBJ1-2|TRBV5-1|.
CASSFGQGDYGYTF
TGCGCCAGCAGCTTCGGACAGGGAGACTATGGCTACACCTTC
>.|TRBJ2-3|TRBV29-1|.
CSVDEDSTDTQYF
TGCAGCGTTGATGAGGATAGCACAGATACGCAGTATTTT
>.|TRBJ1-1|TRBV19|many
CASSISGWTEAFF
TGTGCCAGTAGTATCTCGGGGTGGACTGAAGCTTTCTTT
>.|TRBJ1-4|TRBV2|.
CASIKDTVNEKLFF
TGTGCCAGCATTAAGGACACCGTTAATGAAAAACTGTTTTTT
>TRBD2|TRBJ2-1|TRBV4-3|.
CASSQDQKREKVSSSYNEQFF
TGCGCCAGCAGCCAAGATCAGAAGCGGGAGAAAGTAAGTAGCTCCTACAATGAGCAGTTCTTC
>.|TRBJ2-1|TRBV3-1/TRBV3-2|.
CASSPQISENEQFF
TGTGCCAGCAGCCCCCAAATAAGCGAGAATGAGCAGTTCTTC
>.|TRBJ2-1|TRBV24-1|.
CATSDPLNEQFF
TGTGCCACCAGTGATCCCCTAAATGAGCAGTTCTTC
>.|TRBJ2-3|TRBV5-4|.
CASSLGRHATDTQYF
TGTGCCAGCAGCTTGGGGAGGCATGCCACAGATACGCAGTATTTT
>.|TRBJ2-6|TRBV2|.
CASRSGANVLTF
TGTGCCAGCCGCTCTGGGGCCAACGTCCTGACTTTC
>.|TRBJ1-5|TRBV6-2/TRBV6-3|.
CASSRTRPGSSNQPQHF
TGTGCCAGCAGTCGGACCCGCCCGGGGTCTAGCAATCAGCCCCAGCATTTT
>.|TRBJ2-7|TRBV6-5|.
CASSTIIWEQYF
TGTGCCAGCAGTACTATAATTTGGGAGCAGTACTTC
>TRBD1|TRBJ1-2|TRBV2|.
CASRDDRGYGYTF
TGTGCCAGCAGAGATGACAGGGGCTATGGCTACACCTTC
>.|TRBJ2-3|TRBV29-1|.
CSVEVGARDTQYF
TGCAGCGTTGAAGTTGGGGCAAGAGATACGCAGTATTTT
>TRBD1|TRBJ2-1|TRBV28|.
CASSLFRDRLNNEQFF
TGTGCCAGCAGTTTATTTCGGGACAGATTAAACAATGAGCAGTTCTTC
>.|TRBJ1-2|TRBV13|.
CASSLGETGPDYGYTF
TGTGCCAGCAGCTTAGGGGAGACAGGCCCGGACTATGGCTACACCTTC
>TRBD2|TRBJ2-5|TRBV29-1|once
CSVRELAGQETQYF
TGCAGCGTTCGTGAACTAGCGGGTCAAGAGACCCAGTACTTC
>TRBD2|TRBJ2-7|TRBV5-8|few
CASILSGRSREQYF
TGTGCCAGCATCCTTAGCGGGAGGTCACGCGAGCAGTACTTC
>.|TRBJ1-1|TRBV11-2|.
CASSLSNSPEAFF
TGTGCCAGCAGCTTATCCAACAGCCCTGAAGCTTTCTTT
>TRBD1|TRBJ2-1|TRBV11-2|few
CASSFGTGYNEQFF
TGTGCCAGCAGCTTTGGGACAGGGTACAATGAGCAGTTCTTC
>TRBD1|TRBJ2-7|TRBV11-2|.
CASSYRLPGTVKYEQYF
TGTGCCAGCAGCTACCGACTCCCCGGGACAGTCAAATACGAGCAGTACTTC
>TRBD2|TRBJ2-1|TRBV19|once
CASTSGRAYNEQFF
TGTGCCAGTACCAGCGGGAGGGCCTACAATGAGCAGTTCTTC
>.|TRBJ2-7|TRBV6-2/TRBV6-3|.
CASSSGSYEQYF
TGTGCCAGCAGTTCAGGGTCCTACGAGCAGTACTTC
>.|TRBJ2-5|TRBV10-3|.
CAISDLSKGQETQYF
TGTGCCATCAGTGACCTTTCCAAGGGGCAAGAGACCCAGTACTTC
>TRBD1|TRBJ2-1|TRBV27|few
CASSFKETGFWRSYNEQFF
TGTGCCAGCAGTTTTAAGGAGACAGGGTTTTGGCGCTCCTACAATGAGCAGTTCTTC
>TRBD1|TRBJ2-2|TRBV7-9|.
CASSPLSGTGWAGELFF
TGTGCCAGCAGCCCTCTCTCCGGGACAGGGTGGGCCGGGGAGCTGTTTTTT
>TRBD1|TRBJ1-4|TRBV6-5|.
CASSFRGRMFF
TGTGCCAGCAGTTTCAGGGGGAGGATGTTTTTT
>TRBD1|TRBJ2-3|TRBV6-2/TRBV6-3|.
CASSYTGGGTDTQYF
TGTGCCAGCAGTTATACAGGGGGCGGCACAGATACGCAGTATTTT